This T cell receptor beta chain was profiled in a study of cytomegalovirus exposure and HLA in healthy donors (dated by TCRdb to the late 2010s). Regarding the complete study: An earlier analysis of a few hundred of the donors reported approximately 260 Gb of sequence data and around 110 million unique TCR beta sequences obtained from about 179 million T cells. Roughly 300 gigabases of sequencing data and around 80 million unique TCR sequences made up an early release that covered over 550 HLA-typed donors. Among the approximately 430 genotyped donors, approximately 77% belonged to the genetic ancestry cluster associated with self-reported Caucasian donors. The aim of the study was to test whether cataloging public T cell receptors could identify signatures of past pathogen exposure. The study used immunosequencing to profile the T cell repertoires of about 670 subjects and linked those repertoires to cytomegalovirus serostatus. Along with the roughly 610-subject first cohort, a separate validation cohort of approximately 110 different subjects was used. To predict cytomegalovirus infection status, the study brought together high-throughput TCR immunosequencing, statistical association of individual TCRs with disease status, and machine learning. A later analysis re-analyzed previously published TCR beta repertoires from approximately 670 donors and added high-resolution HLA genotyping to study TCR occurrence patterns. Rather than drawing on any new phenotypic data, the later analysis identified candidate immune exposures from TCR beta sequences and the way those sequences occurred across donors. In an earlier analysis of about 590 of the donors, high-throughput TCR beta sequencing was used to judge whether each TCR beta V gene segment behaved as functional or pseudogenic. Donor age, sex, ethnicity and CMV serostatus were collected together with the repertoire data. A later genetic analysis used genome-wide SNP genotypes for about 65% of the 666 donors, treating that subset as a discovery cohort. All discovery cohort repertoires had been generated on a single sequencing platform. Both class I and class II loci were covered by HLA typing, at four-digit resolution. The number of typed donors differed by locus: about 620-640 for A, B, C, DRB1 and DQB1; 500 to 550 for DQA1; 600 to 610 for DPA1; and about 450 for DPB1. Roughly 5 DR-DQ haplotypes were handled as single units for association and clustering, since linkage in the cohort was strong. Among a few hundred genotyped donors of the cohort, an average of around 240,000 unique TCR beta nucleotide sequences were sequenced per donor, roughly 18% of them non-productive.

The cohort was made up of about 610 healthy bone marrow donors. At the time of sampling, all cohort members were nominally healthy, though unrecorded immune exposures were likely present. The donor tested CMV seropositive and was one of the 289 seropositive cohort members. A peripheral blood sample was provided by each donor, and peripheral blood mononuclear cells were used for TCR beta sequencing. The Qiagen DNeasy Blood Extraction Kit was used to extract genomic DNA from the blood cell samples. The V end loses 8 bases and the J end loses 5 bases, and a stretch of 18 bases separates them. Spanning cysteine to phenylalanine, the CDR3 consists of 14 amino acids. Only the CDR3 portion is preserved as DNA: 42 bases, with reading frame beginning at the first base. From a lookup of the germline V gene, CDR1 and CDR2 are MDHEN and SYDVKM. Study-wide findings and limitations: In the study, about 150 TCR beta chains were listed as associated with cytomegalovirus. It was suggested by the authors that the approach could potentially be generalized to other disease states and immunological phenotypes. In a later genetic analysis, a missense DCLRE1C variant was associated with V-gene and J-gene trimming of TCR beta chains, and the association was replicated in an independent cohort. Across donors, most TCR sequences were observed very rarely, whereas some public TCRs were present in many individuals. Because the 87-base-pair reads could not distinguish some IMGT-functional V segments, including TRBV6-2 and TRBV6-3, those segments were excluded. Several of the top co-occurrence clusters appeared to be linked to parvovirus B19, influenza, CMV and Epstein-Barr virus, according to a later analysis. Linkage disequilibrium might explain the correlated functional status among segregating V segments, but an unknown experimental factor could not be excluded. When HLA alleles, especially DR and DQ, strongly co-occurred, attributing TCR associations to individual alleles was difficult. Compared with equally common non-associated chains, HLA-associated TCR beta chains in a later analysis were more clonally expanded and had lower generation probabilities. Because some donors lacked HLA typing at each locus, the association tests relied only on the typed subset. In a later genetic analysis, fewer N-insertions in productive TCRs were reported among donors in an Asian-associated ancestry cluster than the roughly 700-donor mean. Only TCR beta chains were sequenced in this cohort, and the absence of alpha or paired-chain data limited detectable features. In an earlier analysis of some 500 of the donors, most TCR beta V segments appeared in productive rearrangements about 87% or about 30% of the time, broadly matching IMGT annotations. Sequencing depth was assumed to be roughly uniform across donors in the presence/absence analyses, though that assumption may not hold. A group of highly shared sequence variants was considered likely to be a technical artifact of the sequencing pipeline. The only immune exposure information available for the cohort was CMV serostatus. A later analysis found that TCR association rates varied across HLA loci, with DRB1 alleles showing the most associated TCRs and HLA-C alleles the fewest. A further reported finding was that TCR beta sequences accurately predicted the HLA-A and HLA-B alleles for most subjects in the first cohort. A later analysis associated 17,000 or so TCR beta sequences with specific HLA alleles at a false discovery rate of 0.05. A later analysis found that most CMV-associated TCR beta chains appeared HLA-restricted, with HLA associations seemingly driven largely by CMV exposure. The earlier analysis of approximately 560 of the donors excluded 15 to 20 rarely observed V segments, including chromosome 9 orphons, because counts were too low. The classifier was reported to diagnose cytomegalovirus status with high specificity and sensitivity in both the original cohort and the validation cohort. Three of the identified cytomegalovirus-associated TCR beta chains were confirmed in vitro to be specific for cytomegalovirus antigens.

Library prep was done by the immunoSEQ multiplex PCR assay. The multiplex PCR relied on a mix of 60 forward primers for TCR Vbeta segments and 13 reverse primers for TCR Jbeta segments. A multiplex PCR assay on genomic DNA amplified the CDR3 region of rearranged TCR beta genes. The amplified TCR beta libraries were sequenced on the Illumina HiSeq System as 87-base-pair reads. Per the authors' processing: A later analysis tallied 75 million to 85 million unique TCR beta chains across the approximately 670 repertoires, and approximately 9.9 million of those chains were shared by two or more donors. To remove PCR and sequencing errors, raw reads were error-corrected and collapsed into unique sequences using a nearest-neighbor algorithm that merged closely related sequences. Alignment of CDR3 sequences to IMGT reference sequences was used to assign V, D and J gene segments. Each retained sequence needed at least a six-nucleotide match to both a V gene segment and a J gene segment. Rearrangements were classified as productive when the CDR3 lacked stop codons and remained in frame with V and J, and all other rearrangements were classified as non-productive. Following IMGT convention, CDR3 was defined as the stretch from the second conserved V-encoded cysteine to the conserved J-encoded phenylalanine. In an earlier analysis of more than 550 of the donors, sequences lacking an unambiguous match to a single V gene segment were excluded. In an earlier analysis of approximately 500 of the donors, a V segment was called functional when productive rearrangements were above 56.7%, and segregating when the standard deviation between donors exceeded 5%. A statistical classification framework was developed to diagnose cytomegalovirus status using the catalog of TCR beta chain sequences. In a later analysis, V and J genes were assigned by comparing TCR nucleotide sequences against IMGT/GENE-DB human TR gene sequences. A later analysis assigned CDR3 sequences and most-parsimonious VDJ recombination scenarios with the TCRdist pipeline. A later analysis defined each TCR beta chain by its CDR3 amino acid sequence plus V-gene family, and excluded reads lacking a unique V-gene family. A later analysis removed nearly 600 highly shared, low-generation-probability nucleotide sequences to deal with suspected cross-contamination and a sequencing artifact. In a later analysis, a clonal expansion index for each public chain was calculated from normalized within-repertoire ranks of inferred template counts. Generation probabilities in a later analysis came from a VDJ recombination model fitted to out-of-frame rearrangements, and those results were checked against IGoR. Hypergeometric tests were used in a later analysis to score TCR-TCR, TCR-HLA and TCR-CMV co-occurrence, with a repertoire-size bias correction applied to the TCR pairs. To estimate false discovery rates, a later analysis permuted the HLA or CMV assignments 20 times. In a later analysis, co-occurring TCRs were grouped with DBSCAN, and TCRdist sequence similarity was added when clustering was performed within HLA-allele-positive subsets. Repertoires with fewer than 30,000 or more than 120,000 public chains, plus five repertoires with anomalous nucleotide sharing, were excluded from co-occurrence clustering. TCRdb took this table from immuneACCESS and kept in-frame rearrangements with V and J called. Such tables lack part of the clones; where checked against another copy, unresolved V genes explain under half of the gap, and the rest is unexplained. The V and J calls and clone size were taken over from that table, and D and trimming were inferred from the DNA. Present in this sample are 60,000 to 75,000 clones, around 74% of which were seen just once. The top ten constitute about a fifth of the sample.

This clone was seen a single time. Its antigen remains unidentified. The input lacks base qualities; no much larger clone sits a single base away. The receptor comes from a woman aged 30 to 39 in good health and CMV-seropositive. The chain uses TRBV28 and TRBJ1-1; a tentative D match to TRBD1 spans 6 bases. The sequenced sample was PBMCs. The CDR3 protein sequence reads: CASLLGGARTEAFF. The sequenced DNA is TGTGCCAGCCTTCTGGGGGGGGCGCGGACTGAAGCTTTCTTT.